The entry that follows covers one TCR beta chain sequence. This clonotype was seen a few times. It lacks a known antigen. Base qualities were left out, and no much larger clone turns up one base away. This entry is derived from a study of response to subunit inactivated influenza vaccine (dated by TCRdb to between 2017 and 2018). A note on the overall study: To follow how T cells responded to a trivalent subunit inactivated influenza vaccine, the researchers relied on deep quantitative profiling of the T cell receptor repertoire.

V has 5 bases trimmed and J has 9 bases trimmed; junction bases matching no gene number 6. CDR1 and CDR2 were assigned from the germline V gene as SGHTA and FQGNSA. Including the terminal cysteine and phenylalanine, the CDR3 comprises 15 residues. The sequence is cut down to CDR3 DNA, 45 bases in frame from base 1. The paper as a whole reports these results and caveats: According to the authors, only a limited number of new T cells may be recruited by each seasonal influenza vaccination.

Library construction relied on RT-PCR. Instrument on record: Illumina HiSeq 2500. TCRdb redid the processing of the public reads, applying fastp at Q25 and MiXCR, and retained in-frame beta chains. A single entry per CDR3 protein holds the most common genes and DNA from its merged rows. For this sample there are approximately 570,000 distinct CDR3 sequences; 7.6% appear just once. Jointly, the top ten make up 10% to 15% of the sample. The clonotype originates from a man aged 50-75 years who received an inactivated influenza vaccine. Donor details come from another sample of the same person, matched by shared clones. The chain was built from TRBV7-2 and TRBJ2-1; 14 bases in between match TRBD2. Source: PBMCs from blood, taken about 23 months after vaccination. The CDR3 here reads CASSPGLAGGVEQFF. The DNA sequence is TGTGCCAGCAGCCCCGGACTAGCGGGAGGAGTTGAGCAGTTCTTC.